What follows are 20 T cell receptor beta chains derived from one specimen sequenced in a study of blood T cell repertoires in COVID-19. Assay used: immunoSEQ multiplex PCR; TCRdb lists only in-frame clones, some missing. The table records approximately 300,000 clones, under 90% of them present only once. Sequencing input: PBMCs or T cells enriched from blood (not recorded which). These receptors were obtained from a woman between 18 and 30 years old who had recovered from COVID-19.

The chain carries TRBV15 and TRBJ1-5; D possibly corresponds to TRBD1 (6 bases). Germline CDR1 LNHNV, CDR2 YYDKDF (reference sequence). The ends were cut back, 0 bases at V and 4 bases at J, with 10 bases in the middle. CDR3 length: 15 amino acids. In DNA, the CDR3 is TGTGCCACCAGCAGAGATCTCGGACAGAATCAGCCCCAGCATTTT. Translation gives CATSRDLGQNQPQHF. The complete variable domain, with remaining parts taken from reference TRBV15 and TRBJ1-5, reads DAMVIQNPRYQVTQFGKPVTLSCSQTLNHNVMYWYQQKSSQAPKLLFHYYDKDFNNEADTPDNFQSRRPNTSFCFLDIRSPGLGDTAMYLCATSRDLGQNQPQHFGDGTRLSIL.

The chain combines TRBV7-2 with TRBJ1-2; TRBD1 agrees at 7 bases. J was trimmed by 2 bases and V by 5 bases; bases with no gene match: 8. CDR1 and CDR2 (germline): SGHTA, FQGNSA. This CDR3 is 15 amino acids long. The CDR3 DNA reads TGTGCCAGCAGCGTTGTACCACAGGGGAACTATGGCTACACCTTC. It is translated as CASSVVPQGNYGYTF.

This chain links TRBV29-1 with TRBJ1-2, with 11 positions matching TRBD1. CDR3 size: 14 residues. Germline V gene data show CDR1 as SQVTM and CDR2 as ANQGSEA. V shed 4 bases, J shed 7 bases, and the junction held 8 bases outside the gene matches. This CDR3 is CSVAFGQGARGYTF. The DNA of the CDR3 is TGCAGCGTTGCATTTGGACAGGGGGCGCGTGGCTACACCTTC. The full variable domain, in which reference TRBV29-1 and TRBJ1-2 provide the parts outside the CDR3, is SAVISQKPSRDICQRGTSLTIQCQVDSQVTMMFWYRQQPGQSLTLIATANQGSEATYESGFVIDKFPISRPNLTFSTLTVSNMSPEDSSIYLCSVAFGQGARGYTFGSGTRLTVV.

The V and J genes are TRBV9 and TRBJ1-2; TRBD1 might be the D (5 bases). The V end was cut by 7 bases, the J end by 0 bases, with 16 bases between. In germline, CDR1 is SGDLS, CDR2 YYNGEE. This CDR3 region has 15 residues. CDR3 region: CASGSLQEANYGYTF. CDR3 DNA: TGTGCCAGCGGCTCCTTACAGGAAGCTAACTATGGCTACACCTTC.

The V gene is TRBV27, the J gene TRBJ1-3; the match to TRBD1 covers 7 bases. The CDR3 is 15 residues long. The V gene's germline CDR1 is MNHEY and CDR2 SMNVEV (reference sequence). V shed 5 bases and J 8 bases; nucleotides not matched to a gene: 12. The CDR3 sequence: CASSVGTARSDTIYF. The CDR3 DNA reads TGTGCCAGCAGTGTCGGGACAGCCCGGTCGGACACCATATATTTT.

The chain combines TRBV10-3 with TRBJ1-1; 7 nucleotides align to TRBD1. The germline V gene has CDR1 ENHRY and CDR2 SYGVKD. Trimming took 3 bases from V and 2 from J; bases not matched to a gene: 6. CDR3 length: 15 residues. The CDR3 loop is CAISEQGLSNTEAFF. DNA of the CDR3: TGTGCCATCAGTGAACAGGGGCTCTCAAACACTGAAGCTTTCTTT.

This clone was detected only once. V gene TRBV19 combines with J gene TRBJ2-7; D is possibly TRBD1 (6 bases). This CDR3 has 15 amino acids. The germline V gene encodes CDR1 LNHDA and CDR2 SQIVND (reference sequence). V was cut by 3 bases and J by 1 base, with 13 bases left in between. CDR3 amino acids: CASSMQDRTSYEQYF. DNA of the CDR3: TGTGCCAGTAGTATGCAGGACAGAACATCCTACGAGCAGTACTTC. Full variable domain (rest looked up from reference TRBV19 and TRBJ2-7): DGGITQSPKYLFRKEGQNVTLSCEQNLNHDAMYWYRQDPGQGLRLIYYSQIVNDFQKGDIAEGYSVSREKKESFPLTVTSAQKNPTAFYLCASSMQDRTSYEQYFGPGTRLTVT.

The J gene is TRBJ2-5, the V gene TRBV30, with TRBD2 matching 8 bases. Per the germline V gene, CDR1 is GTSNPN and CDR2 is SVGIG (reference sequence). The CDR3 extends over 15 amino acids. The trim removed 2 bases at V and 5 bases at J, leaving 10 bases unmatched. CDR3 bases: TGTGCCTGGAGTATGGGCGGGGGGCTGCTTGAGACCCAGTACTTC. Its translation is CAWSMGGGLLETQYF.

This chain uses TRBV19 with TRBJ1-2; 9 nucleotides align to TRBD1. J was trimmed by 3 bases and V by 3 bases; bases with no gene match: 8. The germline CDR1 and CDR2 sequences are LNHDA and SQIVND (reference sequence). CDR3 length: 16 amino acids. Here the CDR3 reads CASSIPRDRADYGYTF. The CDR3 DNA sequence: TGTGCCAGTAGTATCCCCAGGGACAGGGCGGACTATGGCTACACCTTC.

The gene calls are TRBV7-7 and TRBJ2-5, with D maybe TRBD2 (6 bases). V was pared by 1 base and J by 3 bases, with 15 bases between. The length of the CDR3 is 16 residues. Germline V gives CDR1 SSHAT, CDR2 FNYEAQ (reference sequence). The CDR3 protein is CASSLGASGEEETQYF. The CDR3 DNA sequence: TGTGCCAGCAGCTTAGGAGCTTCGGGGGAAGAAGAGACCCAGTACTTC. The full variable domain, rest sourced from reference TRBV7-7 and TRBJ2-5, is GAGVSQSPRYKVTKRGQDVTLRCDPISSHATLYWYQQALGQGPEFLTYFNYEAQPDKSGLPSDRFSAERPEGSISTLTIQRTEQRDSAMYRCASSLGASGEEETQYFGPGTRLLVL.

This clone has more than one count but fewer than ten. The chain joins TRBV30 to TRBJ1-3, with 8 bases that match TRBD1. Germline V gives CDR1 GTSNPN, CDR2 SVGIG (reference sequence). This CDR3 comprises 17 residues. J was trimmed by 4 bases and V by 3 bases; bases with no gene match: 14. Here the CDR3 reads CAWRGYSQGAGGNTIYF. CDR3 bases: TGTGCCTGGAGAGGGTATTCGCAGGGGGCGGGAGGAAACACCATATATTTT.

DNA for the CDR3: TGTGCCAGCAGTATGGACAGGGGGACTGGAAACACCATATATTTT. Translating it yields CASSMDRGTGNTIYF. This chain connects TRBV7-9 to TRBJ1-3; 10 bases are a match to TRBD1. This CDR3 has 15 residues. Germline CDR1 is SEHNR and CDR2 is FQNEAQ (reference sequence). V was pared by 6 bases and J by 2 bases, with 4 bases of the junction left unmatched.

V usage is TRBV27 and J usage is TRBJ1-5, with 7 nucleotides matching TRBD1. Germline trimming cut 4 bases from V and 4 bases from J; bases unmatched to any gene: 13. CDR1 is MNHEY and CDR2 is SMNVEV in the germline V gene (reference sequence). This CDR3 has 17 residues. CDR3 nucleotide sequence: TGTGCCAGCAGTTCCCGACAGGGATGGGCGGCGAATCAGCCCCAGCATTTT. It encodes CASSSRQGWAANQPQHF.

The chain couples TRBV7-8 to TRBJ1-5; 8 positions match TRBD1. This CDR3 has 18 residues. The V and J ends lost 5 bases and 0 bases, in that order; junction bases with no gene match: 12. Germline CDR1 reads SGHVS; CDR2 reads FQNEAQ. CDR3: CASSPESGQVYSNQPQHF. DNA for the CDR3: TGTGCCAGCAGCCCGGAATCGGGACAGGTCTATAGCAATCAGCCCCAGCATTTT.

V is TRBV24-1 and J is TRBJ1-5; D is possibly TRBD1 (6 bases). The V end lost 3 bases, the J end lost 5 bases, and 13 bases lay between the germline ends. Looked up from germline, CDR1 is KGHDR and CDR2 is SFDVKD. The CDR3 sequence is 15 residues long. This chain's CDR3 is CATSDGTGKHQPQHF. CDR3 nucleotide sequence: TGTGCCACCAGTGATGGAACAGGGAAGCATCAGCCCCAGCATTTT.

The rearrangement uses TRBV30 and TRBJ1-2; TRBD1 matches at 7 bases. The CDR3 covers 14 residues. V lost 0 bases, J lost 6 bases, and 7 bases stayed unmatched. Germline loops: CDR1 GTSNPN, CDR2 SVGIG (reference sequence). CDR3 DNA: TGTGCCTGGAGTGTACTAGGGGGCGCGGATGGCTACACCTTC. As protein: CAWSVLGGADGYTF.

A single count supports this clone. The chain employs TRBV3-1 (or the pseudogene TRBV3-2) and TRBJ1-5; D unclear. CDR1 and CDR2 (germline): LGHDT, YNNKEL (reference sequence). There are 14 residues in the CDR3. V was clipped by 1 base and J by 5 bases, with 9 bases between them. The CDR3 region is CASSQARVYQPQHF. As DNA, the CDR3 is TGTGCCAGCAGCCAAGCTCGAGTGTATCAGCCCCAGCATTTT.

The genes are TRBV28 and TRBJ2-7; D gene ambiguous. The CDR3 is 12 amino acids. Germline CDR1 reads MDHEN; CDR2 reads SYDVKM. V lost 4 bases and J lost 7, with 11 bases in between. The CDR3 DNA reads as TGTGCCAGCAGTTCCACGACGGGTGAGCAGTACTTC. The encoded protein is CASSSTTGEQYF.

CDR3 in DNA: TGTGCTAACCGAGCGGGTTCGCTTCGAACTAGCGGAGGGCGGTCAGATACGCAGTATTTT. Its translation: CANRAGSLRTSGGRSDTQYF. The chain links TRBV12-5 to TRBJ2-3, with TRBD2 identical over 8 bases. V was pared by 10 bases and J by 4 bases, with 28 bases of the junction left unmatched. The CDR3 has 20 amino acids. CDR1 and CDR2 (germline): LGHNT, FRNRAP.

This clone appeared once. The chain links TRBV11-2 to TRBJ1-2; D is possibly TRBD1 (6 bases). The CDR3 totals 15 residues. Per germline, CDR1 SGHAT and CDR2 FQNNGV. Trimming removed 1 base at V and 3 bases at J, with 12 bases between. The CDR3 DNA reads TGTGCCAGCAGCTTAGGAATACAGGGTCACTATGGCTACACCTTC. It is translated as CASSLGIQGHYGYTF.